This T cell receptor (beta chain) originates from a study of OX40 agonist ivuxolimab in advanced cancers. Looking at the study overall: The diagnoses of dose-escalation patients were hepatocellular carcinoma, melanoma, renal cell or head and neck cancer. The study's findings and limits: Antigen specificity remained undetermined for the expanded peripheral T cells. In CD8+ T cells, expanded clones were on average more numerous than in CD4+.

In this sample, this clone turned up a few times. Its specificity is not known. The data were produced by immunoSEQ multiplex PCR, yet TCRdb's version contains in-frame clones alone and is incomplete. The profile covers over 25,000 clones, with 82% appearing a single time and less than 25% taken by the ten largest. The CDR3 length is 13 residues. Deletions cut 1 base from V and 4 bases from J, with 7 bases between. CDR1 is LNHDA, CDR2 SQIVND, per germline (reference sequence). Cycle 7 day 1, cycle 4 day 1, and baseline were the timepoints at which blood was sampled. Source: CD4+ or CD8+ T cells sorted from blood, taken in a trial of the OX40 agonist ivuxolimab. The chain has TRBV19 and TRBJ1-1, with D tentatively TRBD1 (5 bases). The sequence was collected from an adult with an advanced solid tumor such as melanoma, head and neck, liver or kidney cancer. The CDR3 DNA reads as TGTGCCAGTAGTATAGGGGGGAGCACTGAAGCTTTCTTT. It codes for CASSIGGSTEAFF.